This TCR beta chain was retrieved from a study of T cells in Graves' hyperthyroidism and ophthalmopathy. The study's findings and limits: Ophthalmopathy was distinguished from stable hyperthyroidism by 13 V-J signatures. Progression to ophthalmopathy was predicted a median of roughly 6.6 months early.

Ten or more counts support this clonotype. What it binds is not known. TCR beta CDR3 region amplification was performed from RNA transcripts. With the HTBI primer set, the TCR CDR3 went through a first round of RT-PCR. TCRdb fed the multiplex PCR reads into MiXCR, producing one record per CDR3 protein. The table lists approximately 220,000 distinct CDR3 sequences, 15% to 20% of them singletons. Those with hyperthyroidism were 18 to 65 years old, newly diagnosed, and ill for under 2 months. This clonotype was sampled from a man aged 40-50 years with Graves' hyperthyroidism. The sequenced material came from blood.

CDR3: CASSLFGQPQHF. In nucleotides, the CDR3 is TGTGCCAGCAGTTTATTTGGTCAGCCCCAGCATTTT. This chain joins TRBV12-3 or TRBV12-4 and TRBJ1-5; D call uncertain. CDR3 length: 12 amino acids. V was clipped by 2 bases and J by 6 bases, with 5 bases between them.